This entry lists 27 T cell receptor beta chains sequenced from one sample in a study of blood T cell repertoires in COVID-19. Using immunoSEQ multiplex PCR, the repertoire was profiled, and TCRdb retains in-frame clones only, with some absent. The table lists roughly 310,000 clones, over 85% of them singletons. Sequencing used PBMCs or T cells enriched from blood (not recorded which). The receptor source for this set is a man aged 55 to 70 who had recovered from COVID-19.

The chain links TRBV10-1 to TRBJ2-1; TRBD1 aligns across 12 bases. Germline V gene sequence: CDR1 WNHNN, CDR2 SYGVQD (reference sequence). The length of the CDR3 is 19 residues. V shed 5 bases and J 2 bases; nucleotides not matched to a gene: 13. The CDR3 is CASSSDGTGGGSPYNEQFF. The DNA of the CDR3 is TGCGCCAGCAGTTCTGACGGGACAGGGGGCGGGAGTCCCTACAATGAGCAGTTCTTC.

The chain is built from TRBV9 and TRBJ2-7; 10 nucleotides agree with TRBD2. Unmatched junction bases numbered 7, after V lost 7 bases and J lost 3 bases. This CDR3 is 14 amino acids long. Germline CDR1 is SGDLS and CDR2 is YYNGEE. This CDR3 reads CASSKREGFYEQYF. As DNA, the CDR3 is TGTGCCAGCTCAAAGCGGGAGGGTTTCTACGAGCAGTACTTC. The full variable domain, rest sourced from reference TRBV9 and TRBJ2-7, is DSGVTQTPKHLITATGQRVTLRCSPRSGDLSVYWYQQSLDQGLQFLIQYYNGEERAKGNILERFSAQQFPDLHSELNLSSLELGDSALYFCASSKREGFYEQYFGPGTRLTVT.

This chain links TRBV6-5 with TRBJ2-1; 7 bases fit TRBD2. Unmatched junction bases numbered 12, after V lost 5 bases and J lost 8 bases. Germline loops: CDR1 MNHEY, CDR2 SVGAGI. The CDR3 has 15 residues. The CDR3 nucleotides read TGTGCCAGCAGTAGTTCGATCGGGAGGCGGTATGAGCAGTTCTTC. Protein: CASSSSIGRRYEQFF.

The chain combines TRBV14 with TRBJ1-4, with TRBD1 matching 9 bases. After removal of 5 bases from V and 7 bases from J, the junction contained 11 bases not matched to a gene. In germline, CDR1 is SGHDN, CDR2 FVKESK. The CDR3 runs to 16 residues. The CDR3 region is CASSARTGAYTEKLFF. The CDR3 nucleotides read TGTGCCAGCAGCGCCCGGACAGGGGCATACACTGAAAAACTGTTTTTT.

The chain links TRBV7-8 to TRBJ1-1; 10 bases match TRBD1. CDR1 and CDR2 (germline): SGHVS, FQNEAQ. The CDR3 covers 16 residues. V lost 6 bases and J lost 5; bases outside the gene matches: 12. The CDR3: CASRLGGTGVRTEAFF. The CDR3 nucleotides are TGTGCCAGCAGGCTCGGGGGGACAGGGGTTCGGACTGAAGCTTTCTTT.

The chain combines TRBV5-1 with TRBJ1-2, with D perhaps TRBD1 (5 bases). CDR1 and CDR2 from the germline V gene are SGHRS and YFSETQ. The CDR3 is 16 residues long. The V and J ends lost 1 base and 3 bases respectively, with 16 bases between them. For the CDR3, the DNA is TGCGCCAGCAGCTTGCTGGGGGGGGGAGCTGACTATGGCTACACCTTC. It yields the protein CASSLLGGGADYGYTF. Using reference TRBV5-1 and TRBJ1-2 for the parts outside the CDR3, the full variable domain is KAGVTQTPRYLIKTRGQQVTLSCSPISGHRSVSWYQQTPGQGLQFLFEYFSETQRNKGNFPGRFSGRQFSNSRSEMNVSTLELGDSALYLCASSLLGGGADYGYTFGSGTRLTVV.

This clone occurred once. Germline is not matched at one junction end, which may reflect a read error. This sequence joins TRBV7-6 and TRBJ2-1, with 10 bases matching TRBD2. Germline-derived CDR1 and CDR2 are SGHVS and FNYEAQ. The CDR3 length is 17 residues. This CDR3 is CASSLIWSGGAENEQFF. DNA for the CDR3: TGTGCTAGCAGCTTAATTTGGAGCGGGGGGGCTGAAAATGAGCAGTTCTTC.

This rearrangement joins TRBV2 to TRBJ2-5; 9 positions match TRBD1. After removal of 3 bases from V and 7 bases from J, the junction contained 12 bases not matched to a gene. Per the germline V gene, CDR1 is SNHLY and CDR2 is FYNNEI. The CDR3 is 16 residues long. The CDR3: CASSEPGQGNVWTQYF. DNA of the CDR3: TGTGCCAGCAGTGAGCCGGGACAGGGCAACGTTTGGACCCAGTACTTC.

This sequence joins TRBV3-1 (or the pseudogene TRBV3-2) and TRBJ2-5, with D possibly being TRBD1 (6 bases). Germline V lookup: CDR1 LGHDT, CDR2 YNNKEL (reference sequence). CDR3 length: 13 amino acids. V was pared by 2 bases and J by 5 bases, with 9 bases between. CDR3 DNA: TGTGCCAGCAGCCAACAGGGGTTGGAGACCCAGTACTTC. Amino acids: CASSQQGLETQYF.

The DNA for the CDR3 is TGTGCCAGCAGCCCGACAAATAATCAGCCCCAGCATTTT. Amino acids: CASSPTNNQPQHF. The rearrangement links TRBV3-1 (or the pseudogene TRBV3-2) to TRBJ1-5, with D hard to call. The CDR3 has 13 amino acids. V shed 4 bases and J shed 4 bases, with 8 bases lying between them. Germline V gene data show CDR1 as LGHDT and CDR2 as YNNKEL (reference sequence).

The rearrangement joins TRBV11-1 to TRBJ2-5, with D perhaps matching TRBD1 (6 bases). V shed 5 bases and J shed 5 bases, with 21 bases lying between them. The CDR3 loop spans 16 amino acids. Germline lookup yields CDR1 SGHAT and CDR2 FQDESV (reference sequence). The CDR3, as DNA: TGTGCCAGCAGCCCCCCTGGTGACAGGTCAAGGGAGACCCAGTACTTC. Amino acid sequence: CASSPPGDRSRETQYF.

This chain joins TRBV3-1 (or the pseudogene TRBV3-2) and TRBJ2-7; possible D gene TRBD2, 5 bases. The V and J ends lost 4 bases and 3 bases respectively, with 10 bases between them. The CDR3 consists of 13 residues. The germline V gene has CDR1 LGHDT and CDR2 YNNKEL (reference sequence). This chain's CDR3 is CASSLLSGYEQYF. The CDR3 DNA reads as TGTGCCAGCAGCCTCCTCAGCGGCTACGAGCAGTACTTC.

The chain joins TRBV30 to TRBJ1-2; a possible D gene is TRBD1 (5 bases). Trimming took off 1 base at V and 7 bases at J, with 13 bases between the two ends. The CDR3 is made up of 13 amino acids. From germline, CDR1 is GTSNPN and CDR2 SVGIG (reference sequence). The CDR3 nucleotides read TGTGCCTGGAGTGCGGACATCGTGCGTGGCTACACCTTC. Translated, it gives CAWSADIVRGYTF.

The V gene is TRBV30, the J gene TRBJ2-1; tentative D call: TRBD1 (5 bases). There are 14 residues in the CDR3. Trimming took off 8 bases at V and 2 bases at J, with 16 bases between the two ends. CDR1 is GTSNPN and CDR2 is SVGIG in the germline V gene (reference sequence). CDR3 DNA sequence: TGTGCCGGCACTCCAGGGAACACCTACAATGAGCAGTTCTTC. The encoded protein is CAGTPGNTYNEQFF.

A single count supports this clone. The chain is built from TRBV24-1 and TRBJ2-2; 11 positions agree with TRBD1. V trimming: 10 bases; J trimming: 4 bases; junction bases outside the gene matches: 7. Germline lookup yields CDR1 KGHDR and CDR2 SFDVKD. The CDR3 consists of 15 residues. The CDR3 spells CATSGQGAPTGELFF. CDR3 coding DNA: TGTGCCACTTCTGGACAGGGGGCTCCCACCGGGGAGCTGTTTTTT.

The V and J genes are TRBV5-4 and TRBJ2-2; TRBD2 matches 7 bases. Germline V lookup: CDR1 SGHNT, CDR2 YYREEE (reference sequence). This CDR3 contains 14 residues. V lost 7 bases and J lost 2; bases outside the gene matches: 5. This CDR3 is CASRTGLNTGELFF. CDR3 bases: TGTGCCAGCCGAACGGGACTAAACACCGGGGAGCTGTTTTTT.

The rearrangement links TRBV2 to TRBJ1-2; 10 bases fit TRBD1. V dropped 6 bases and J dropped 3; count of bases not matched to a gene: 7. The CDR3 has 15 amino acids. The germline V gene encodes CDR1 SNHLY and CDR2 FYNNEI. As DNA, the CDR3 is TGTGCCAGCAGGTGGAGACAGGGGGCTCACTATGGCTACACCTTC. Translated: CASRWRQGAHYGYTF.

V gene TRBV18 combines with J gene TRBJ2-7, with 8 bases that match TRBD1. The CDR3 loop spans 15 amino acids. J was trimmed by 4 bases and V by 3 bases; bases with no gene match: 8. CDR1 is KGHSH and CDR2 is LQKENI in the germline V gene. The CDR3 DNA follows: TGTGCCAGCTCACCGGGTACAGGGGGGCAGTACGAGCAGTACTTC. Amino acid sequence: CASSPGTGGQYEQYF.

This chain links TRBV7-6 with TRBJ1-4; tentative D call: TRBD1 (6 bases). The CDR3 spans 18 residues. Trimming pared 1 base from V and 0 bases from J, leaving 15 bases between. From germline, CDR1 is SGHVS and CDR2 FNYEAQ. CDR3 sequence reads: CASSLGTGHVATNEKLFF. The CDR3 region has the DNA TGTGCCAGCAGCTTAGGGACGGGACACGTTGCAACTAATGAAAAACTGTTTTTT.

The chain joins TRBV5-4 to TRBJ1-2; tentative D call: TRBD1 (5 bases). Trimming took off 4 bases at V and 4 bases at J, with 17 bases between the two ends. The V gene's germline CDR1 is SGHNT and CDR2 YYREEE (reference sequence). CDR3 length: 15 residues. The CDR3 DNA follows: TGTGCCAGCAGCCGGGGGTCAGGATTCCGCTATGGCTACACCTTC. Amino acids: CASSRGSGFRYGYTF.

The J gene is TRBJ1-2, the V gene TRBV5-4; the match to TRBD1 covers 7 bases. The V gene end was trimmed by 7 bases and the J gene end by 2 bases; junction bases not matched to a gene: 2. This CDR3 has 12 residues. Germline CDR1 is SGHNT and CDR2 is YYREEE (reference sequence). The CDR3 reads CASGTANYGYTF. The CDR3 DNA follows: TGTGCCAGCGGGACAGCGAACTATGGCTACACCTTC. Full variable domain (outside the CDR3, taken from reference TRBV5-4 and TRBJ1-2): ETGVTQSPTHLIKTRGQQVTLRCSSQSGHNTVSWYQQALGQGPQFIFQYYREEENGRGNFPPRFSGLQFPNYSSELNVNALELDDSALYLCASGTANYGYTFGSGTRLTVV.

The chain links TRBV2 to TRBJ2-2; TRBD1 matches 8 bases. Per germline, CDR1 SNHLY and CDR2 FYNNEI. The CDR3 has 14 residues. The trim removed 8 bases at V and 6 bases at J, leaving 8 bases unmatched. The CDR3 DNA is TGTGCCAGCTCTGACAGGGGCGAGGCCGGGGAGCTGTTTTTT. Residues: CASSDRGEAGELFF.

The V call is TRBV30, the J call TRBJ1-5, with 8 bases lining up with TRBD1. This CDR3 region has 12 residues. Looked up from germline, CDR1 is GTSNPN and CDR2 is SVGIG (reference sequence). The junction had 1 base not matched to a gene; V was cut back by 4 bases and J by 5 bases. CDR3 residues: CAWNRGDQPQHF. The CDR3 bases are TGTGCCTGGAACAGGGGGGATCAGCCCCAGCATTTT.

V and J are TRBV5-4 and TRBJ2-1, with D possibly matching TRBD1 (6 bases). The CDR3 has 14 residues. The germline V and J ends were trimmed by 0 bases and 7 bases, with 11 bases remaining between them. CDR1 is SGHNT, CDR2 YYREEE, per germline (reference sequence). CDR3 protein: CASSLVGALNEQFF. CDR3 coding DNA: TGTGCCAGCAGCTTGGTGGGGGCGCTTAATGAGCAGTTCTTC.

J is TRBJ2-1 and V is TRBV11-2; TRBD1 is a possible D gene (6 bases). The CDR3 is 15 amino acids. The germline V and J ends were trimmed by 1 base and 1 base, with 8 bases remaining between them. Germline assignment: CDR1 SGHAT and CDR2 FQNNGV. CDR3 DNA sequence: TGTGCCAGCAGCTTAGGGACAGTTTCCTACAATGAGCAGTTCTTC. It translates to CASSLGTVSYNEQFF.

The rearrangement links TRBV6-5 to TRBJ1-5; TRBD1 matches at 9 bases. Per germline, CDR1 MNHEY and CDR2 SVGAGI. This CDR3 contains 15 residues. The J segment lost 3 bases and the V segment lost 6 bases, leaving 6 bases of the junction unmatched. DNA for the CDR3: TGTGCCAGCAGGGCCGGGACAGGGTTCAATCAGCCCCAGCATTTT. Its protein product is CASRAGTGFNQPQHF.

This sequence joins TRBV7-8 and TRBJ2-7; D is unresolved. V shed 3 bases and J shed 9 bases, with 12 bases lying between them. The CDR3 consists of 12 residues. Looked up from germline, CDR1 is SGHVS and CDR2 is FQNEAQ. The CDR3 coding sequence is TGTGCCAGCAGCTTGGGCCAGCCGCGGCAGTACTTC. Its protein product is CASSLGQPRQYF.